Presented here are 8 T cell receptor beta chains from one specimen sequenced in a study of cytomegalovirus exposure and HLA in healthy donors. Both 60 Vbeta primers and 13 Jbeta primers went into the PCR. Libraries were prepared by immunoSEQ multiplex PCR; TCRdb keeps only in-frame clonotypes and omits some of them. The sample yields about 140,000 clones, 77% seen once. Sequencing input: PBMCs. The source is a female donor in good health and CMV-seronegative.

Comment on this clone: Germline and junction disagree at one end, which may indicate a read error. The rearrangement joins TRBV5-1 to TRBJ2-1; D is unclear. CDR3 length equals 11 residues. Germline CDR1 is SGHRS and CDR2 is YFSETQ. The CDR3 coding sequence is TGCGCCAGCACCTTGGGCGGTCGGCAGTTCTTC. This codes for CASTLGGRQFF.

The chain is built from TRBV27 and TRBJ1-1; 9 positions agree with TRBD1. The CDR3 extends over 15 amino acids. The J segment lost 1 base and the V segment lost 4 bases, leaving 4 bases of the junction unmatched. CDR1 and CDR2 (germline): MNHEY, SMNVEV (reference sequence). The DNA for the CDR3 is TGTGCCAGCAGTTCTGGGACAGGGACGAACACTGAAGCTTTCTTT. It codes for CASSSGTGTNTEAFF.

The chain carries TRBV11-3 and TRBJ2-3, with D possibly being TRBD1 (6 bases). The CDR3 sequence is 13 residues long. The germline CDR1 and CDR2 sequences are SGHNT and YENEEA. V was cut by 3 bases and J by 11 bases, with 15 bases left in between. The CDR3 loop reads CASSFTNRERQYF. CDR3 coding DNA: TGTGCCAGCAGCTTTACCAACAGGGAGAGGCAGTATTTT.

This clone was seen more than once but under ten times. The chain carries TRBV4-1 and TRBJ2-3; no reliable D call. There are 15 residues in the CDR3. The ends were cut back, 0 bases at V and 2 bases at J, with 9 bases in the middle. The germline CDR1 and CDR2 sequences are MGHRA and YSYEKL. CDR3 coding DNA: TGCGCCAGCAGCCAAGAGCCCGAGGCCACAGATACGCAGTATTTT. Its translation: CASSQEPEATDTQYF.

The rearrangement links TRBV4-1 to TRBJ2-7; tentatively, D is TRBD1 (5 bases). V shed 4 bases and J shed 5 bases, with 15 bases lying between them. Looked up from germline, CDR1 is MGHRA and CDR2 is YSYEKL. CDR3 length equals 14 residues. DNA for the CDR3: TGCGCCAGCAGCCTAGCCTGGGAAGGGGACGAGCAGTACTTC. Translation: CASSLAWEGDEQYF.

The rearrangement links TRBV7-9 to TRBJ2-7; D is unclear. Trimming stripped 2 bases from V and 3 bases from J, with 11 bases between. CDR3 length: 14 residues. CDR1 and CDR2 (germline): SEHNR, FQNEAQ (reference sequence). The CDR3 region has the DNA TGTGCCAGCAGCTTAAGCCTCTTATACTACGAGCAGTACTTC. It encodes CASSLSLLYYEQYF.

The chain recombines TRBV10-3 with TRBJ2-3, with TRBD1 identical over 10 bases. The CDR3 totals 15 residues. The V gene end was trimmed by 4 bases and the J gene end by 5 bases; junction bases not matched to a gene: 6. Germline values: CDR1 ENHRY, CDR2 SYGVKD. This CDR3 reads CAISGQGANGDTQYF. CDR3 nucleotide sequence: TGTGCCATCAGTGGACAGGGGGCTAATGGAGATACGCAGTATTTT.

This clone was seen a handful of times. CDR3 sequence reads: CASSLDSANQPQHF. Written as DNA, the CDR3 is TGTGCCAGCTCCCTAGACAGCGCAAATCAGCCCCAGCATTTT. The rearrangement joins TRBV6-1 to TRBJ1-5, with D perhaps matching TRBD1 (5 bases). Trimming took off 8 bases at V and 4 bases at J, with 15 bases between the two ends. Germline CDR1 MNHNS, CDR2 SASEGT. The CDR3 is 14 residues long.